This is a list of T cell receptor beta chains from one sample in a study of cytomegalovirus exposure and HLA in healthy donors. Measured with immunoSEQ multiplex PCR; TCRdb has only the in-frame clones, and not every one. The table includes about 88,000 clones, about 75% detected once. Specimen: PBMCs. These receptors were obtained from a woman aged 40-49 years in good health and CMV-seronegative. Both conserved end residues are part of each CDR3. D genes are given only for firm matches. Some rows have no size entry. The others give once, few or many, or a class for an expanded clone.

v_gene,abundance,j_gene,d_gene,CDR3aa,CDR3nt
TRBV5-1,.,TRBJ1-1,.,CASSLVAGELNTEAFF,TGCGCCAGCAGCTTGGTAGCCGGAGAGTTGAACACTGAAGCTTTCTTT
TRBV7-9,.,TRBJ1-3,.,CASSLTSAGNTIYF,TGTGCCAGCAGCCTTACTAGCGCTGGAAACACCATATATTTT
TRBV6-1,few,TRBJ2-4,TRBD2,CASSEGKGGGGRSNIQYF,TGTGCCAGCAGTGAAGGTAAAGGAGGCGGGGGGAGGTCGAACATTCAGTACTTC
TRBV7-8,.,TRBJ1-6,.,CASSLVQAGHSPLHF,TGTGCCAGCAGCTTAGTACAGGCCGGGCATTCACCCCTCCACTTT
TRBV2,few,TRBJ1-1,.,CASTRTRPVKNTEAFF,TGTGCCAGCACCCGGACAAGACCCGTCAAGAACACTGAAGCTTTCTTT
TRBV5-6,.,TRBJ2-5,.,CASSLVGAETQYF,TGTGCCAGCAGCTTGGTTGGGGCGGAGACCCAGTACTTC
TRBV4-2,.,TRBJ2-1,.,CASSQVEGDHYNEQFF,TGTGCCAGCAGCCAAGTCGAGGGGGACCATTACAATGAGCAGTTCTTC
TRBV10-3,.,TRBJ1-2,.,CAIKQDLNNYGYTF,TGTGCCATCAAACAGGACCTAAATAACTATGGCTACACCTTC
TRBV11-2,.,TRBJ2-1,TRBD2,CASSLMIAGSNEQFF,TGTGCCAGCAGCTTAATGATAGCGGGGTCTAATGAGCAGTTCTTC
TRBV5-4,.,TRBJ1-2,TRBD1,CASSPVEGAEGYTF,TGTGCCAGCAGCCCGGTAGAGGGGGCCGAGGGCTACACCTTC
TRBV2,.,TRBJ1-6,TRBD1,CASKVAGDRYSPLHF,TGTGCCAGCAAAGTAGCGGGGGACAGATATTCACCCCTCCACTTT
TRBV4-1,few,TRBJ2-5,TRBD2,CASSPSSGLTGETQYF,TGCGCCAGCAGCCCAAGCTCGGGACTAACCGGAGAGACCCAGTACTTC
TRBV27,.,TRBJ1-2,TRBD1,CASSRDSDYGYTF,TGTGCCAGCAGTCGGGACAGCGACTATGGCTACACCTTC
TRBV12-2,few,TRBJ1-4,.,CASRLGMDRGRLGRNNEKLFF,TGTGCAAGTCGCTTAGGCATGGACAGGGGGCGCCTGGGTCGGAATAATGAAAAACTGTTTTTT
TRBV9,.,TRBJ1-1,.,CASSSRQLNTEAFF,TGTGCCAGCAGCTCTCGACAGCTTAACACTGAAGCTTTCTTT
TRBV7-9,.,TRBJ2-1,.,CASSPRTPYNEQFF,TGTGCCAGCAGCCCGCGCACCCCCTACAATGAGCAGTTCTTC
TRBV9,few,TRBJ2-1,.,CASSVDISYNEQFF,TGTGCCAGCAGCGTCGACATCTCCTACAATGAGCAGTTCTTC
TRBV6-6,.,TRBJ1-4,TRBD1,CASLRPDTGGDEKLFF,TGTGCCAGCCTCCGTCCTGATACAGGGGGCGATGAAAAACTGTTTTTT
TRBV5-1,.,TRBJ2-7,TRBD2,CASSPGLAAYEQYF,TGCGCCAGCAGCCCGGGACTAGCGGCTTACGAGCAGTACTTC
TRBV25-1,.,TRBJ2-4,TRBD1,CASRGDRGSNIQYF,TGTGCCAGCAGAGGGGACAGGGGTTCAAACATTCAGTACTTC